The 19 T cell receptor beta chains listed next were all sequenced from one sample in a study of T-cell reconstitution after alpha-beta-depleted transplantation in children. Preparation of the TCRbeta library involved a method that used unique molecular identifiers. TCRdb redid the calling of the PCR reads with MiXCR, one entry per CDR3 protein. The sample contains roughly 500,000 distinct CDR3 sequences, around a third of which appear only once. The starting material was PBMCs from the stem cell graft donor, obtained from the stem cell graft. The receptors derive from a human donor who donated a stem cell graft to a child with aplastic anemia.

The table lists this clonotype with many counts. This chain links TRBV12-3 or TRBV12-4 with TRBJ2-7; D remains ambiguous. V lost 3 bases to trimming and J lost 4 bases, with 10 bases between them. The length of the CDR3 is 13 residues. The CDR3 region has the DNA TGTGCCAGCAGTTTCGGGTCCACTTACGAGCAGTACGTC. It encodes CASSFGSTYEQYV.

The chain has TRBV6-2 or TRBV6-3 and TRBJ2-7; 7 nucleotides agree with TRBD1. This CDR3 has 13 amino acids. Germline CDR1 reads MNHEY; CDR2 reads SVGEGT. V lost 6 bases and J lost 2; bases outside the gene matches: 4. The CDR3 sequence: CASSFGQAYEQYV. The CDR3 nucleotides are TGTGCCAGCAGCTTTGGACAGGCCTACGAGCAGTACGTC.

This clonotype occurred a few times. The chain's CDR3 is CASSLGPGAPEETQYF. Here the CDR3 DNA reads TGCGCCAGCAGCTTGGGTCCGGGGGCGCCTGAAGAGACCCAGTACTTC. The V call is TRBV5-1, the J call TRBJ2-5, with D possibly called TRBD1 or TRBD2 (6 bases each). V was clipped by 0 bases and J by 3 bases, with 15 bases between them. The CDR3 covers 16 residues. The germline V gene has CDR1 SGHRS and CDR2 YFSETQ.

This clonotype has only a few counts. This chain uses TRBV7-2 with TRBJ1-1; 12 bases match TRBD1. From germline, CDR1 is SGHTA and CDR2 FQGNSA. V trimming: 2 bases; J trimming: 7 bases; junction bases outside the gene matches: 8. The CDR3 is made up of 16 amino acids. The CDR3, as DNA: TGTGCCAGCAGCTTATCTTACGGGACAGGGGGCGTTGAAGCTTTCTTT. It translates to CASSLSYGTGGVEAFF.

The chain couples TRBV5-1 to TRBJ2-2; no reliable D call. Trimming removed 9 bases from V and 1 base from J, with 13 bases in between. This CDR3 is built from 14 residues. CDR1 SGHRS and CDR2 YFSETQ come from the germline V gene. The CDR3 sequence: CAIADPMNTGELFF. CDR3 bases: TGCGCCATTGCGGACCCCATGAACACCGGGGAGCTGTTTTTT.

This chain joins TRBV12-3 or TRBV12-4 and TRBJ1-1; TRBD1 matches at 9 bases. The CDR3 consists of 12 residues. V trimming: 6 bases; J trimming: 11 bases; junction bases outside the gene matches: 7. The CDR3 region is CASSSGDREAFF. The CDR3 nucleotides read TGTGCCAGCAGCTCCGGGGACAGGGAGGCTTTCTTT.

This clonotype was found a few times. The chain links TRBV20-1 to TRBJ2-3; D call uncertain. Per germline, CDR1 DFQATT and CDR2 SNEGSKA (reference sequence). This CDR3 is 13 amino acids long. V was clipped by 6 bases and J by 2 bases, with 12 bases between them. The chain's CDR3 is CSATHNPTDTQYF. The CDR3 nucleotides read TGCAGTGCAACGCACAACCCCACAGATACGCAGTATTTT.

This clonotype came up a few times. J is TRBJ1-5 and V is TRBV6-5; 9 positions agree with TRBD1. Germline trimming cut 2 bases from V and 3 bases from J; bases unmatched to any gene: 2. CDR3 length: 15 residues. CDR1 and CDR2 from the germline V gene are MNHEY and SVGAGI. CDR3 sequence (DNA): TGTGCCAGCAGTTACGACAGGGGGGACAATCAGCCCCAGCATTTT. It translates to CASSYDRGDNQPQHF.

The J gene is TRBJ1-1, the V gene TRBV10-3, with a weak D call TRBD1 (6 bases). The CDR3 is 13 amino acids. The V end was cut by 9 bases, the J end by 5 bases, with 16 bases between. CDR1 and CDR2 (germline): ENHRY, SYGVKD. The CDR3 loop is CAMKEGVRTEAFF. The DNA for the CDR3 is TGTGCCATGAAGGAGGGGGTTCGGACTGAAGCTTTCTTT.

The chain joins TRBV11-2 to TRBJ1-2; D is undetermined. V was pared by 5 bases and J by 7 bases, with 17 bases between. CDR1 is SGHAT, CDR2 FQNNGV, per germline. The CDR3 covers 14 residues. The CDR3: CASSLFLLVGGYTF. In nucleotides, the CDR3 is TGTGCCAGCAGCCTCTTTCTGTTGGTGGGTGGCTACACCTTC. The whole variable domain, filled in from reference TRBV11-2 and TRBJ1-2, reads EAGVAQSPRYKIIEKRQSVAFWCNPISGHATLYWYQQILGQGPKLLIQFQNNGVVDDSQLPKDRFSAERLKGVDSTLKIQPAKLEDSAVYLCASSLFLLVGGYTFGSGTRLTVV.

This clonotype has only a few counts. The chain is built from TRBV18 and TRBJ2-7; TRBD1 agrees at 7 bases. V lost 6 bases, J lost 1 base, and 3 bases stayed unmatched. The germline V gene has CDR1 KGHSH and CDR2 LQKENI. This CDR3 is 13 amino acids long. This CDR3 is CASSYRGSYEQYV. Here the CDR3 DNA reads TGTGCCAGCTCGTACAGGGGATCCTACGAGCAGTACGTC.

The table lists this clonotype with a few counts. The CDR3 coding sequence is TGCGCCAGCAGCTTGTCGATTGGGGGGGCTGATACGCAGTATTTT. This sequence encodes CASSLSIGGADTQYF. V usage is TRBV5-1 and J usage is TRBJ2-3, with D possibly being TRBD2 (7 bases). Trimming removed 1 base at V and 6 bases at J, with 15 bases between. This CDR3 contains 15 residues. Germline CDR1 reads SGHRS; CDR2 reads YFSETQ.

The sample holds a few counts of this clonotype. This chain connects TRBV6-6 to TRBJ1-1, with D hard to call. CDR1 MNHNY and CDR2 SVGAGI come from the germline V gene (reference sequence). There are 13 residues in the CDR3. V dropped 7 bases and J dropped 7 bases, with 16 bases sitting between them. The chain's CDR3 is CASTDWAGGEAFF. The CDR3 region has the DNA TGTGCCAGCACCGACTGGGCTGGCGGTGAAGCTTTCTTT.

The chain joins TRBV4-2 to TRBJ1-2; 11 bases are shared with TRBD1. The CDR3 totals 18 residues. Germline CDR1 and CDR2: LGHNA and YNFKEQ. V dropped 0 bases and J dropped 8; count of bases not matched to a gene: 14. The CDR3 here is CASSQDSSSPGQGDGYTF. CDR3 coding DNA: TGTGCCAGCAGCCAAGATTCCTCATCGCCGGGACAGGGGGACGGCTACACCTTC.

This clonotype was detected a few times. J is TRBJ2-1 and V is TRBV20-1; weak D call: TRBD2 (6 bases). Germline CDR1 reads DFQATT; CDR2 reads SNEGSKA (reference sequence). This CDR3 is 14 amino acids long. The V end was cut by 3 bases, the J end by 10 bases, with 19 bases between. The CDR3 DNA reads TGCAGTGCTAGCTCGGGGAGGAAGGCAGCGGAGCAGTTCTTC. Translating gives CSASSGRKAAEQFF.

This clonotype was counted ten times or more. This chain joins TRBV12-3 or TRBV12-4 and TRBJ1-2, with TRBD1 matching 10 bases. The CDR3 runs 15 residues. Trimming removed 5 bases from V and 4 bases from J; junction bases left unmatched: 7. This chain's CDR3 is CASSAPGQGSYGYTF. In nucleotides, the CDR3 is TGTGCCAGCAGTGCGCCGGGACAGGGGAGCTATGGCTACACCTTC.

The V and J genes are TRBV7-2 and TRBJ1-1, with D tentatively TRBD1 (5 bases). In germline, CDR1 is SGHTA, CDR2 FQGNSA. V lost 5 bases, J lost 3 bases, and 10 bases lay in between. CDR3 length: 13 amino acids. The CDR3 is CASSTDRYTEAFF. DNA for the CDR3: TGTGCCAGCAGCACCGACAGATACACTGAAGCTTTCTTT.

This chain uses TRBV7-6 with TRBJ2-7; perhaps TRBD2 as D (6 bases). Germline V lookup: CDR1 SGHVS, CDR2 FNYEAQ. The germline V and J ends were trimmed by 5 bases and 0 bases, with 11 bases remaining between them. The CDR3 loop spans 14 amino acids. In DNA, the CDR3 is TGTGCCAGCAGCCTCGGGACTCGCTCCTACGAGCAGTACTTC. This encodes CASSLGTRSYEQYF.

The chain couples TRBV5-4 to TRBJ1-2, with 10 bases aligning to TRBD1. This CDR3 has 14 residues. V was clipped by 3 bases and J by 8 bases; unmatched bases: 7. CDR1 and CDR2 (germline): SGHNT, YYREEE (reference sequence). In DNA form, the CDR3 reads TGTGCCAGCAGCTGGGACAGGGGAGTAGAAGGCTACACCTTC. It yields the protein CASSWDRGVEGYTF.